Below, 18 T cell receptor beta chains from the same sample are listed, as sequenced in a study of human T cells and chemical hapten exposure. The sample's time point: pre-sensitization, week 0. Treatment in this sample: therapeutic diphenylcyclopropenone sensitization with weekly scalp DPC. TCRdb re-called the RACE reads with MiXCR, one entry per CDR3 protein. The sample carries 80,000 to 100,000 distinct CDR3 sequences, 8% to 10% recorded once. Sequenced here: whole blood, sampled in connection with sensitization to the hapten diphenylcyclopropenone (DPC). Source of these receptors: a middle-aged woman with alopecia areata. Some clones in this sample may be carry-over from other donors' samples.

J is TRBJ2-3 and V is TRBV27, with D uncertain. Germline lookup yields CDR1 MNHEY and CDR2 SMNVEV (reference sequence). Trimming shortened V by 5 bases and J by 6 bases, and 18 bases separated the two germline ends. The CDR3 runs to 15 residues. CDR3 in amino acids: CASSLTSPPADTQYF. The CDR3 nucleotides read TGTGCCAGCAGTCTAACCAGCCCCCCGGCTGATACGCAGTATTTT.

The table lists this clonotype with many counts. The V call is TRBV27, the J call TRBJ1-2; unclear D gene. This CDR3 comprises 13 residues. Germline V CDR1 and CDR2: MNHEY, SMNVEV (reference sequence). The V end lost 6 bases, the J end lost 4 bases, and 12 bases lay between the germline ends. CDR3 amino acids: CASRDGPSYGYTF. The CDR3 DNA is TGTGCCAGCAGGGACGGGCCCAGCTATGGCTACACCTTC.

This clonotype came up a few times. CDR3 loop: CASSLAGTQETQYF. The DNA for the CDR3 is TGTGCCAGCAGCTTAGCCGGGACTCAAGAGACCCAGTACTTC. The chain employs TRBV7-2 and TRBJ2-5; D possibly corresponds to TRBD2 (6 bases). The CDR3 contains 14 residues. Germline V lookup: CDR1 SGHTA, CDR2 FQGNSA. Trimming pared 0 bases from V and 2 bases from J, leaving 7 bases between.

This clonotype was counted between two and nine times. This chain connects TRBV7-7 to TRBJ2-4; TRBD2 might be the D (6 bases). The germline V gene encodes CDR1 SSHAT and CDR2 FNYEAQ (reference sequence). Trimming cost V 5 bases and J 8 bases, with 13 bases left between them. This CDR3 spans 13 amino acids. CDR3 bases: TGTGCCAGCAGCCGGGACTTCGGGGACATTCAGTACTTC. Its protein product is CASSRDFGDIQYF.

The sample holds many counts of this clonotype. The chain links TRBV28 to TRBJ1-2, with 8 bases matching TRBD1. V gave up 3 bases and J gave up 6 bases; unmatched junction bases: 6. The CDR3 is 14 residues long. Per germline, CDR1 MDHEN and CDR2 SYDVKM. The CDR3 coding sequence is TGTGCCAGCAGTTTGTACAGGGGGAGGGATGGCTACACCTTC. As protein: CASSLYRGRDGYTF.

This clonotype was observed many times. This sequence joins TRBV19 and TRBJ2-6; 8 nucleotides line up with TRBD1. Germline lookup yields CDR1 LNHDA and CDR2 SQIVND (reference sequence). Trimming at V came to 8 bases and at J to 2 bases, leaving 5 bases not matched to a gene. The CDR3 contains 15 residues. The CDR3 is CASHLQGAGANVLTF. DNA of the CDR3: TGTGCCAGTCACCTACAGGGGGCTGGGGCCAACGTCCTGACTTTC.

This clonotype was counted many times. This chain links TRBV4-1 with TRBJ2-5; TRBD1 matches 7 bases. The length of the CDR3 is 15 residues. Losses at the gene ends were 4 bases for V and 3 bases for J; bases not matched to a gene: 8. Germline lookup yields CDR1 MGHRA and CDR2 YSYEKL. CDR3 coding DNA: TGCGCCAGCAGCCCCCCGGGACAGACTAAAGAGACCCAGTACTTC. Protein sequence: CASSPPGQTKETQYF.

There are a few counts of this clonotype. J is TRBJ2-7 and V is TRBV19; a weak D match, TRBD2 (6 bases). Per germline, CDR1 LNHDA and CDR2 SQIVND (reference sequence). V was trimmed by 6 bases and J by 0 bases, leaving 18 bases between them. The CDR3 length is 16 residues. The CDR3 DNA reads TGTGCCAGTAGCCGATTCGGGACTTCCAGCTCCTACGAGCAGTACTTC. Its protein is CASSRFGTSSSYEQYF.

This clonotype was seen many times. The chain couples TRBV20-1 to TRBJ2-7; 9 bases agree with TRBD1. CDR3 length: 15 residues. V lost 5 bases, J lost 3 bases, and 11 bases stayed unmatched. Germline-derived CDR1 and CDR2 are DFQATT and SNEGSKA (reference sequence). The CDR3 DNA reads TGCAGTGCTGCGCCTCCCGGGACAGGGTACTACGAGCAGTACTTC. This translates into CSAAPPGTGYYEQYF.

This clonotype was counted many times. V usage is TRBV29-1 and J usage is TRBJ1-1; D call uncertain. V was trimmed by 5 bases and J by 2 bases, leaving 15 bases between them. CDR3 length equals 14 residues. Germline CDR1 and CDR2: SQVTM and ANQGSEA. This chain's CDR3 is CSVLLLTHNTEAFF. Written as DNA, the CDR3 is TGCAGCGTTTTACTACTGACACATAACACTGAAGCTTTCTTT.

This clonotype was counted once. It may be a read error: a sequence one base away is much more abundant. The V call is TRBV7-2, the J call TRBJ2-3; D unresolved. V gave up 1 base and J gave up 2 bases, with 16 bases separating them. Germline values: CDR1 SGHTA, CDR2 FQGNSA. The CDR3 is 17 residues long. The CDR3 protein is CTSSLGPGTNPTDTQYF. CDR3 bases: TGTACCAGCAGCTTAGGCCCGGGTACAAACCCCACAGATACGCAGTATTTT.

This clonotype was seen ten or more times. CDR3 sequence: CASSPGTGNDYGYTF. The DNA for the CDR3 is TGTGCCAGCAGCCCGGGGACAGGGAACGACTATGGCTACACCTTC. The chain is built from TRBV7-6 and TRBJ1-2; 9 bases line up with TRBD1. Germline assignment: CDR1 SGHVS and CDR2 FNYEAQ. With V trimmed by 5 bases and J by 3 bases, 7 bases remained unmatched. The CDR3 totals 15 residues.

There are a few counts of this clonotype. The rearrangement links TRBV15 to TRBJ2-1; D could derive from TRBD1 or TRBD2 (5 bases each). Trimming removed 0 bases from V and 8 bases from J, with 14 bases in between. CDR1 LNHNV and CDR2 YYDKDF come from the germline V gene (reference sequence). CDR3 length: 15 amino acids. The CDR3 loop reads CATSREQAPRDEQFF. The CDR3 DNA sequence: TGTGCCACCAGCAGAGAACAGGCCCCGAGGGATGAGCAGTTCTTC.

This clonotype is medium-sized in the sample. The chain is built from TRBV7-8 and TRBJ1-1; D unresolved. Germline V gives CDR1 SGHVS, CDR2 FQNEAQ. The CDR3 has 15 amino acids. Trimming stripped 4 bases from V and 1 base from J, with 13 bases between. The CDR3 DNA sequence: TGTGCCAGCAGCTGGGGTCGGGTCGAGAACACTGAAGCTTTCTTT. Translating it yields CASSWGRVENTEAFF.

In this sample, this clonotype turned up many times. The rearrangement uses TRBV10-3 and TRBJ1-5; 10 bases fit TRBD1. Looked up from germline, CDR1 is ENHRY and CDR2 is SYGVKD. The CDR3 contains 16 residues. With V trimmed by 5 bases and J by 6 bases, 10 bases remained unmatched. CDR3 nucleotides: TGTGCCATCAGTAAGACAGGGGGCGAATCGGGTCAGCCCCAGCATTTT. Its translation: CAISKTGGESGQPQHF.

V and J are TRBV6-5 and TRBJ2-3; 9 positions agree with TRBD1. Germline trimming cut 5 bases from V and 5 bases from J; bases unmatched to any gene: 8. Germline-derived CDR1 and CDR2 are MNHEY and SVGAGI. CDR3 length: 15 residues. Written as DNA, the CDR3 is TGTGCCAGCAGTGTGACAGGGGGTTTAGGAGATACGCAGTATTTT. This encodes CASSVTGGLGDTQYF.

This clonotype was seen a handful of times. This rearrangement joins TRBV10-3 to TRBJ2-3, with D maybe TRBD1 (5 bases). V was shortened by 2 bases and J by 1 base, with 7 bases between the two germline ends. The CDR3 contains 14 residues. Germline CDR1 and CDR2: ENHRY and SYGVKD. The chain's CDR3 is CAISEKTGTDTQYF. CDR3 coding DNA: TGTGCCATCAGTGAGAAGACAGGCACAGATACGCAGTATTTT.

This clonotype has just a few counts. The rearrangement links TRBV6-6 to TRBJ2-1; D tentatively fits TRBD1 or TRBD2 (5 bases each). Trimming left V 2 bases short and J 6 bases short, with 8 bases between. CDR1 MNHNY and CDR2 SVGAGI come from the germline V gene (reference sequence). CDR3 size: 13 residues. In DNA, the CDR3 is TGTGCCAGCAGTTACGGGGGTTCCAATGAGCAGTTCTTC. Translation: CASSYGGSNEQFF.